This T cell receptor (beta chain) derives from a study of OX40 agonist ivuxolimab in advanced cancers. Using immunoSEQ multiplex PCR, the repertoire was profiled, and TCRdb retains in-frame clones only, with some absent. The sample has 80,000 to 90,000 clones, around 80% seen once. V dropped 7 bases and J dropped 1 base, with 14 bases sitting between them. Germline lookup yields CDR1 KGHSH and CDR2 LQKENI. CDR3 length: 15 residues. Sequences were derived from CD4+ or CD8+ T cells sorted from blood, sampled in a trial of the OX40 agonist ivuxolimab. The chain joins TRBV18 to TRBJ1-5; D perhaps matches TRBD1 (5 bases). This receptor was taken from an adult with an advanced solid tumor such as melanoma, head and neck, liver or kidney cancer. The CDR3 is CASLAEAGSNQPQHF. The CDR3 DNA follows: TGTGCCAGCTTAGCGGAGGCAGGGAGCAATCAGCCCCAGCATTTT.